A single sample gave rise to the 19 T cell receptor beta chains below, sequenced in a study of blood T cell repertoires in COVID-19. Sequencing was performed with immunoSEQ multiplex PCR; in TCRdb, only in-frame clones are kept and a portion is missing. The sample lists about 190,000 clones, roughly four fifths occurring once. Sequencing used peripheral blood. These receptors were taken from a man aged 30-40 years with active or convalescent COVID-19.

The rearrangement links TRBV15 to TRBJ2-1, with unresolved D. With 11 bases removed from V and 0 bases from J, the gap between germline ends came to 17 bases. CDR3 length equals 15 residues. In germline, CDR1 is LNHNV, CDR2 YYDKDF (reference sequence). The CDR3: CALSERSSSYNEQFF. The CDR3 DNA follows: TGTGCCCTATCGGAGAGGTCAAGCTCCTACAATGAGCAGTTCTTC.

V gene TRBV18 combines with J gene TRBJ2-7; a possible D gene is TRBD2 (6 bases). V was shortened by 2 bases and J by 2 bases, with 10 bases between the two germline ends. From germline, CDR1 is KGHSH and CDR2 LQKENI. This CDR3 is built from 14 residues. The CDR3 DNA is TGTGCCAGCTCACCAGCCGGGGGTACCTACGAGCAGTACTTC. Translating it yields CASSPAGGTYEQYF.

The chain joins TRBV29-1 to TRBJ2-7; 7 nucleotides match TRBD2. Germline assignment: CDR1 SQVTM and CDR2 ANQGSEA. This CDR3 contains 14 residues. The ends lost 6 bases at V and 0 bases at J; junction bases unmatched: 8. CDR3 residues: CSVGTASGSYEQYF. CDR3 DNA: TGCAGCGTGGGCACGGCTAGCGGCTCCTACGAGCAGTACTTC.

As for this clone: Compared with germline, one end of the junction differs, possibly owing to a read error. The chain combines TRBV11-2 with TRBJ1-1; 9 bases agree with TRBD1. This CDR3 is built from 17 residues. Germline V gives CDR1 SGHAT, CDR2 FQNNGV. CDR3 region: CASSLSQGAVGNSEAFF. The DNA for the CDR3 is TGTGCCAGCAGCTTATCACAGGGGGCGGTCGGGAACTCTGAAGCTTTCTTT.

This chain uses TRBV2 with TRBJ2-7; D unclear. CDR1 and CDR2 from the germline V gene are SNHLY and FYNNEI. The CDR3 loop spans 13 amino acids. V dropped 4 bases and J dropped 1 base, with 8 bases sitting between them. The CDR3 region is CASSGAASYEQYF. CDR3 sequence (DNA): TGTGCCAGCAGTGGGGCCGCATCCTACGAGCAGTACTTC.

V is TRBV18 and J is TRBJ2-3; the match to TRBD2 covers 11 bases. The junction had 5 bases not matched to a gene; V was cut back by 4 bases and J by 2 bases. The length of the CDR3 is 16 residues. The V gene's germline CDR1 is KGHSH and CDR2 LQKENI. The DNA for the CDR3 is TGTGCCAGCTCACGCGCTAGCGGGAGGACCACAGATACGCAGTATTTT. Amino acid sequence: CASSRASGRTTDTQYF.

The table lists this clone with a count of one. V usage is TRBV9 and J usage is TRBJ1-2; TRBD1 aligns across 7 bases. With 1 base clipped from V and 8 bases from J, the junction kept 2 bases outside the gene matches. Germline CDR1 is SGDLS and CDR2 is YYNGEE. The CDR3 length is 12 residues. The CDR3 sequence is CASSVSTGGYTF. In DNA, the CDR3 is TGTGCCAGCAGCGTATCGACAGGGGGCTACACCTTC.

The genes are TRBV25-1 and TRBJ1-2; maybe TRBD1 (6 bases). The CDR3 contains 15 residues. Germline V gene data show CDR1 as MGHDK and CDR2 as SYGVNS. Trimming removed 5 bases at V and 3 bases at J, with 16 bases between. The CDR3 reads CASSMPGAGDYGYTF. CDR3 nucleotides: TGTGCCAGCAGTATGCCGGGGGCGGGGGACTATGGCTACACCTTC.

The genes are TRBV19 and TRBJ2-1, with TRBD2 as a possible D gene (7 bases). The CDR3 runs to 14 residues. Germline CDR1 and CDR2: LNHDA and SQIVND (reference sequence). V gave up 7 bases and J gave up 3 bases, with 13 bases separating them. The CDR3 DNA follows: TGTGCCAGTATGGGGGGGGCGGGCTACAATGAGCAGTTCTTC. It encodes CASMGGAGYNEQFF. Full variable domain (outside the CDR3, taken from reference TRBV19 and TRBJ2-1): DGGITQSPKYLFRKEGQNVTLSCEQNLNHDAMYWYRQDPGQGLRLIYYSQIVNDFQKGDIAEGYSVSREKKESFPLTVTSAQKNPTAFYLCASMGGAGYNEQFFGPGTRLTVL.

The V and J genes are TRBV11-2 and TRBJ2-5, with D possibly TRBD2 on 6 matching bases. Trimming stripped 1 base from V and 1 base from J, with 13 bases between. The CDR3 runs to 16 residues. From germline, CDR1 is SGHAT and CDR2 FQNNGV. Here the CDR3 reads CASSLAFGGGQETQYF. Here the CDR3 DNA reads TGTGCCAGCAGCTTAGCGTTCGGGGGAGGCCAAGAGACCCAGTACTTC.

In this sample, this clone turned up once. The V and J genes are TRBV11-3 and TRBJ2-5; 15 bases agree with TRBD2. Germline-derived CDR1 and CDR2 are SGHNT and YENEEA. J lost 1 base, V lost 6 bases, and 3 bases had no gene match. CDR3 length: 16 residues. The CDR3 here is CASSGTSGGTQETQYF. The CDR3 DNA reads as TGTGCCAGCAGTGGGACTAGCGGGGGGACCCAAGAGACCCAGTACTTC. Variable domain in full (rest from reference TRBV11-3 and TRBJ2-5): EAGVVQSPRYKIIEKKQPVAFWCNPISGHNTLYWYLQNLGQGPELLIRYENEEAVDDSQLPKDRFSAERLKGVDSTLKIQPAELGDSAVYLCASSGTSGGTQETQYFGPGTRLLVL.

The chain employs TRBV5-1 and TRBJ2-3, with 14 bases fitting TRBD2. In germline, CDR1 is SGHRS, CDR2 YFSETQ. Trimming cost V 0 bases and J 1 base; bases outside gene matches: 16. This CDR3 spans 22 amino acids. In nucleotides, the CDR3 is TGCGCCAGCAGCTTGGCACCGGGACTAGCGGGGGTACTCCCCCTGGGCACAGATACGCAGTATTTT. This encodes CASSLAPGLAGVLPLGTDTQYF.

Many counts were recorded for this clone. The rearrangement uses TRBV28 and TRBJ1-2; 8 positions match TRBD1. Germline CDR1 MDHEN, CDR2 SYDVKM. CDR3 size: 15 residues. V gave up 5 bases and J gave up 5 bases; unmatched junction bases: 10. This chain's CDR3 is CASSLAGTGLYGYTF. As DNA, the CDR3 is TGTGCCAGCAGTCTCGCCGGGACAGGCTTATATGGCTACACCTTC.

This clone was seen repeatedly, ten times or more. This chain connects TRBV5-1 to TRBJ1-6; 7 bases are shared with TRBD1. The CDR3 runs 16 residues. Trimming cost V 4 bases and J 0 bases; bases outside gene matches: 4. Germline values: CDR1 SGHRS, CDR2 YFSETQ. CDR3 in amino acids: CASSGGDSSYNSPLHF. The CDR3 DNA reads TGCGCCAGCAGCGGCGGGGACAGCTCCTATAATTCACCCCTCCACTTT.

V usage is TRBV7-2 and J usage is TRBJ1-6, with 12 bases matching TRBD1. The CDR3 spans 19 residues. Germline CDR1 is SGHTA and CDR2 is FQGNSA. With 5 bases clipped from V and 0 bases from J, the junction kept 8 bases outside the gene matches. The CDR3 region is CASSPGDRGPNSYNSPLHF. The CDR3 nucleotides are TGTGCCAGCAGCCCTGGGGACAGGGGGCCGAACTCCTATAATTCACCCCTCCACTTT. The variable domain in full, completed from reference TRBV7-2 and TRBJ1-6, reads GAGVSQSPSNKVTEKGKDVELRCDPISGHTALYWYRQSLGQGLEFLIYFQGNSAPDKSGLPSDRFSAERTGGSVSTLTIQRTQQEDSAVYLCASSPGDRGPNSYNSPLHFGNGTRLTVT.

The chain has TRBV7-2 and TRBJ1-2; D possibly corresponds to TRBD1 (6 bases). The CDR3 extends over 13 amino acids. V lost 9 bases to trimming and J lost 4 bases, with 15 bases between them. Germline CDR1 SGHTA, CDR2 FQGNSA. The CDR3 protein is CASGGADFYGYTF. CDR3 bases: TGTGCCAGTGGGGGGGCAGACTTCTATGGCTACACCTTC.

This chain links TRBV30 with TRBJ2-7, with a possible D match to TRBD2 (6 bases). Germline loops: CDR1 GTSNPN, CDR2 SVGIG (reference sequence). The V gene lost 2 bases and the J gene lost 3 bases, with 14 bases spanning the gap. CDR3 length equals 14 residues. The CDR3 region is CAWSTPGEDYEQYV. The CDR3 DNA reads TGTGCCTGGAGTACCCCCGGGGAGGACTACGAGCAGTACGTC.

V gene TRBV10-3 combines with J gene TRBJ2-7; 9 bases agree with TRBD1. CDR3 length equals 15 residues. Germline CDR1 is ENHRY and CDR2 is SYGVKD. V lost 4 bases and J lost 0; bases outside the gene matches: 4. The CDR3 loop reads CAISAGQGSSYEQYV. The CDR3 DNA follows: TGTGCCATCAGTGCTGGACAGGGGAGCTCCTACGAGCAGTACGTC.

This clone was found a few times. The CDR3 region has the DNA TGTGCCAGCAGTTCTACTCACGAGCAGTACTTC. Residues: CASSSTHEQYF. This rearrangement joins TRBV27 to TRBJ2-7, with unresolved D. CDR3 length: 11 residues. V lost 4 bases and J lost 5, with 6 bases in between. Germline assignment: CDR1 MNHEY and CDR2 SMNVEV (reference sequence).